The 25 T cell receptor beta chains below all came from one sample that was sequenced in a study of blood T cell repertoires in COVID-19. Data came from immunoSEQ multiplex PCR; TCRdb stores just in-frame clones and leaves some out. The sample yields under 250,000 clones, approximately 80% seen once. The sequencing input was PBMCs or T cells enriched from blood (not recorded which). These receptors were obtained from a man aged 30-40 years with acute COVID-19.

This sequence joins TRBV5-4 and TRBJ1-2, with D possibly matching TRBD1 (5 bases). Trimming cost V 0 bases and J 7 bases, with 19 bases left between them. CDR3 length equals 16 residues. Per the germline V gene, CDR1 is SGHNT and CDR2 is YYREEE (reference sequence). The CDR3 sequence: CASSLEQGMMGPGYTF. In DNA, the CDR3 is TGTGCCAGCAGCTTGGAGCAGGGAATGATGGGGCCTGGCTACACCTTC.

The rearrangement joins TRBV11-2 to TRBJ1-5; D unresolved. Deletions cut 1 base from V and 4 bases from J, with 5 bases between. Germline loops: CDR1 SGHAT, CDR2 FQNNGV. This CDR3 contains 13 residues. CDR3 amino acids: CASSLGLNQPQHF. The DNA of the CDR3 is TGTGCCAGCAGCTTAGGTCTAAATCAGCCCCAGCATTTT.

The CDR3 sequence is CARTGISKNIQYF. DNA for the CDR3: TGTGCCAGGACAGGGATTTCCAAAAACATTCAGTACTTC. The V and J genes are TRBV19 and TRBJ2-4; 7 nucleotides match TRBD1. Germline V gene lookup returns CDR1 LNHDA and CDR2 SQIVND (reference sequence). V shed 9 bases, J shed 2 bases, and the junction held 4 bases outside the gene matches. The CDR3 sequence is 13 residues long.

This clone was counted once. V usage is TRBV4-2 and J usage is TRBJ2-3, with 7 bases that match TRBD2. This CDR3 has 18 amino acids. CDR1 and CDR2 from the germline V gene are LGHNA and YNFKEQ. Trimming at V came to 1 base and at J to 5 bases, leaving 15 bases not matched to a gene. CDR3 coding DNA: TGTGCCAGCAGCCAAGTCTCTGGGGAGGGTAGCGGCAGAGATACGCAGTATTTT. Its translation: CASSQVSGEGSGRDTQYF.

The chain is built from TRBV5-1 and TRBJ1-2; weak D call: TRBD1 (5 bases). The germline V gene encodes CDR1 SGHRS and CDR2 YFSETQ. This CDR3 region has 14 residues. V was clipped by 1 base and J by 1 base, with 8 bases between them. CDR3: CASSLRGGNYGYTF. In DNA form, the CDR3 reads TGCGCCAGCAGCTTGAGGGGAGGTAACTATGGCTACACCTTC.

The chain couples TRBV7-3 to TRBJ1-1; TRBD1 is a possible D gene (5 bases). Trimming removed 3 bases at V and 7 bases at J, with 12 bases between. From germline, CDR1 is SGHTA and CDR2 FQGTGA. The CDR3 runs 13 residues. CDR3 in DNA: TGTGCCAGCAGCTTCGACAGAAACTTTGAAGCTTTCTTT. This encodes CASSFDRNFEAFF.

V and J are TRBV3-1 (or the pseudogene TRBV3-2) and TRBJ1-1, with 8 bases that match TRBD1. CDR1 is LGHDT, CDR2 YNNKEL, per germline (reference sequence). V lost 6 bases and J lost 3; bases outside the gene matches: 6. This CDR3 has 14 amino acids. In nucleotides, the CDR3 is TGTGCCAGCAGTGGCGACAGGGGATACACTGAAGCTTTCTTT. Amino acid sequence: CASSGDRGYTEAFF.

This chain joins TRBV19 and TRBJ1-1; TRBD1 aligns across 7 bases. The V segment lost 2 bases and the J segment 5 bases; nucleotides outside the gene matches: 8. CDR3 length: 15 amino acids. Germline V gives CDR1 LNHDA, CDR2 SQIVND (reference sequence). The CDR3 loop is CASSIPPTGRTEAFF. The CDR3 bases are TGTGCCAGTAGTATACCCCCGACAGGGCGGACTGAAGCTTTCTTT.

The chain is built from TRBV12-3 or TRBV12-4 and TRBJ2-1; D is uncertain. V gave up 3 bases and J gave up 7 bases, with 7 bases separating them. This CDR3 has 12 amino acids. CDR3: CASSFHGNEQFF. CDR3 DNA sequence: TGTGCCAGCAGTTTCCACGGGAATGAGCAGTTCTTC.

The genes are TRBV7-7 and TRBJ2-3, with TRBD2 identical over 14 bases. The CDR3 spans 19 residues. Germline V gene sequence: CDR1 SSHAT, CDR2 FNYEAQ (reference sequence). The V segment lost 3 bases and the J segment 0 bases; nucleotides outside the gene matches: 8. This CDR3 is CASSFLRTSGGTSTDTQYF. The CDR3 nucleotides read TGTGCCAGCAGCTTCTTGAGGACTAGCGGGGGGACTAGCACAGATACGCAGTATTTT. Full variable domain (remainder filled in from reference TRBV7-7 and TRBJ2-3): GAGVSQSPRYKVTKRGQDVTLRCDPISSHATLYWYQQALGQGPEFLTYFNYEAQPDKSGLPSDRFSAERPEGSISTLTIQRTEQRDSAMYRCASSFLRTSGGTSTDTQYFGPGTRLTVL.

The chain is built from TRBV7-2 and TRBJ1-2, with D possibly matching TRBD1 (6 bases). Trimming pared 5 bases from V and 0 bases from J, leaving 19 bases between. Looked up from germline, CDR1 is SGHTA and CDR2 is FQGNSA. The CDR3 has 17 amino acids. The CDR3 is CASSPTPVTGANYGYTF. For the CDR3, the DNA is TGTGCCAGCAGCCCAACCCCGGTGACAGGAGCTAACTATGGCTACACCTTC.

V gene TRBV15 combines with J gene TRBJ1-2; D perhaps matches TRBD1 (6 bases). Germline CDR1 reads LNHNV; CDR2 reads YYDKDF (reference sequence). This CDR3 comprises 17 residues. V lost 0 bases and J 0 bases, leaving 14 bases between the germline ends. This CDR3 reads CATSRDEGTKTNYGYTF. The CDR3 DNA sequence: TGTGCCACCAGCAGAGATGAGGGGACAAAAACTAACTATGGCTACACCTTC.

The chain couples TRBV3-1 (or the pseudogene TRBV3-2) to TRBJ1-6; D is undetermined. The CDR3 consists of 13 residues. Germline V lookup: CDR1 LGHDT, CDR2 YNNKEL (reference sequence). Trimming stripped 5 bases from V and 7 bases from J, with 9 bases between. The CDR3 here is CASSSKENSPLHF. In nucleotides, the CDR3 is TGTGCCAGCAGCTCCAAGGAGAATTCACCCCTCCACTTT.

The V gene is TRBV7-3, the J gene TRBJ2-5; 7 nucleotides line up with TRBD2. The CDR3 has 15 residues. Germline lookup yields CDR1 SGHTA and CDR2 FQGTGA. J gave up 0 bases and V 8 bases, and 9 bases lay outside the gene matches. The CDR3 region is CASARDYMYQETQYF. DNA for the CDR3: TGTGCCAGCGCGCGGGACTACATGTACCAAGAGACCCAGTACTTC.

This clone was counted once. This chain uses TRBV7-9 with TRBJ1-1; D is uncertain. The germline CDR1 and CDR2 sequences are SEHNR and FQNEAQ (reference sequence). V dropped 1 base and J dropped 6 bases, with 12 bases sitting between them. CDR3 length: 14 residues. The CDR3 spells CASSLEAVRPEAFF. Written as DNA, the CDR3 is TGTGCCAGCAGCTTAGAGGCGGTTCGCCCTGAAGCTTTCTTT.

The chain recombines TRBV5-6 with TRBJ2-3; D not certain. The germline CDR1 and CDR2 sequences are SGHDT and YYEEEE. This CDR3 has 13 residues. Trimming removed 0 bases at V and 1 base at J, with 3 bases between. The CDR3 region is CASSLAGTDTQYF. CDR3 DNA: TGTGCCAGCAGCTTGGCTGGCACAGATACGCAGTATTTT.

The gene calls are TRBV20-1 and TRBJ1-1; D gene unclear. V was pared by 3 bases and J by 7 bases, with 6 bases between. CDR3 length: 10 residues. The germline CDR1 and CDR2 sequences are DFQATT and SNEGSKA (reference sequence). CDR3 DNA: TGCAGTGCTAGGACGGGTGAAGCTTTCTTT. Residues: CSARTGEAFF.

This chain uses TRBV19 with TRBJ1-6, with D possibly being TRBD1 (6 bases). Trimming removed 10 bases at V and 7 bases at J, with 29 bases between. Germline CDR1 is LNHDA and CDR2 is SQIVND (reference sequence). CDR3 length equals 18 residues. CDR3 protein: CATKSKGHLSLGNSPLHF. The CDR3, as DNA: TGTGCCACCAAAAGTAAGGGACATCTATCTCTTGGGAATTCACCCCTCCACTTT.

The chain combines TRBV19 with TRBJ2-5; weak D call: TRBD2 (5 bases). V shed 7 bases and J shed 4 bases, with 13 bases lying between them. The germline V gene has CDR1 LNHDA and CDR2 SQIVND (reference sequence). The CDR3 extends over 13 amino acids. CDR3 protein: CASKREMGETQYF. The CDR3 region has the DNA TGTGCCAGTAAAAGGGAGATGGGAGAGACCCAGTACTTC.

In DNA, the CDR3 is TGTGCCAGCAGCTCTCTTAACAGGGAGCCCAAAAACATTCAGTACTTC. Translation gives CASSSLNREPKNIQYF. V is TRBV5-6 and J is TRBJ2-4; D is perhaps TRBD1 (6 bases). The CDR3 has 16 amino acids. Trimming stripped 3 bases from V and 2 bases from J, with 15 bases between. Looked up from germline, CDR1 is SGHDT and CDR2 is YYEEEE.

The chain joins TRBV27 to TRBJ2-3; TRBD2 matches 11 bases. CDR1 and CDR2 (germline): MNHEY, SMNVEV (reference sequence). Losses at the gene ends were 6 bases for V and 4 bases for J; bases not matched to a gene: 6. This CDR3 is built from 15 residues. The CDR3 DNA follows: TGTGCCAGCAGAAATAGCGGGGGGGCCCCAGATACGCAGTATTTT. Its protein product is CASRNSGGAPDTQYF.

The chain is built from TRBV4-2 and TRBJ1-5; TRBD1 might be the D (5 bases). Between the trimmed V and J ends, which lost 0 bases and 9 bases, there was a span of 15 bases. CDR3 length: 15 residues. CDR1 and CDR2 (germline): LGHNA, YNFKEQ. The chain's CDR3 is CASSQEGGIGAPQHF. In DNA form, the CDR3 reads TGTGCCAGCAGCCAAGAGGGGGGGATCGGTGCGCCCCAGCATTTT.

The CDR3: CASSSSNKNTEAFF. CDR3 nucleotides: TGTGCCAGCAGTTCTAGCAACAAGAACACTGAAGCTTTCTTT. V is TRBV6-5 and J is TRBJ1-1; D is undetermined. The CDR3 contains 14 residues. Germline values: CDR1 MNHEY, CDR2 SVGAGI. Trimming removed 4 bases from V and 1 base from J, with 10 bases in between.

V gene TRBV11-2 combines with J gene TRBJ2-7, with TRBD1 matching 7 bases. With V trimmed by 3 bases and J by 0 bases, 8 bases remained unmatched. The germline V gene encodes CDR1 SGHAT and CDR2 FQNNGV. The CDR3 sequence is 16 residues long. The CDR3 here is CASSFGSGQSSYEQYF. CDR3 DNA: TGTGCCAGCAGCTTCGGCTCGGGACAGAGCTCCTACGAGCAGTACTTC.

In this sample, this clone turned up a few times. CDR3 sequence: CSGRGEEQYF. Here the CDR3 DNA reads TGCAGCGGTCGAGGAGAGGAGCAGTACTTC. The chain combines TRBV29-1 with TRBJ2-7; D remains unclear. The CDR3 spans 10 residues. The germline V gene encodes CDR1 SQVTM and CDR2 ANQGSEA. Trimming removed 7 bases from V and 7 bases from J, with 11 bases in between.